This T cell receptor (beta chain) was observed in a study of control samples from healthy donors and cancer patients. CDR3 size: 14 residues. V was clipped by 5 bases and J by 6 bases, with 11 bases between them. Germline CDR1 KGHSH, CDR2 LQKENI. Libraries were prepared by immunoSEQ multiplex PCR; TCRdb keeps only in-frame clonotypes and omits some of them. In the table there are some 100,000 clones, approximately 90% of which are singletons. The specimen was blood. The receptor was derived from a human donor in good health. The donor label of this sample is uncertain. The V call is TRBV18, the J call TRBJ1-6; D remains ambiguous. The CDR3 coding sequence is TGTGCCAGCTCAGACGAAACCGGTAATTCACCCCTCCACTTT. Residues: CASSDETGNSPLHF. Together with reference TRBV18 and TRBJ1-6, the CDR3 gives the full variable domain: NAGVMQNPRHLVRRRGQEARLRCSPMKGHSHVYWYRQLPEEGLKFMVYLQKENIIDESGMPKERFSAEFPKEGPSILRIQQVVRGDSAAYFCASSDETGNSPLHFGNGTRLTVT.